The 14 T cell receptor beta chains below come from one sample, sequenced in a study of blood T cell repertoires in COVID-19. Sequencing was performed with immunoSEQ multiplex PCR; in TCRdb, only in-frame clones are kept and a portion is missing. Of about 130,000 clones listed, 84% were seen once; the top ten hold 12%. Sequenced sample: peripheral blood. The receptors stem from a woman aged 25 to 39 who had recovered from COVID-19.

This sequence joins TRBV7-9 and TRBJ2-1, with 8 bases fitting TRBD1. The germline V gene has CDR1 SEHNR and CDR2 FQNEAQ (reference sequence). V lost 5 bases, J lost 3 bases, and 9 bases stayed unmatched. This CDR3 is 16 amino acids long. The CDR3 here is CASSPWTGFLYNEQFF. DNA for the CDR3: TGTGCCAGCAGCCCTTGGACAGGGTTTCTCTACAATGAGCAGTTCTTC.

CDR3 loop: CASSDFREGYNEQFF. The CDR3 region has the DNA TGTGCCAGCAGTGACTTCCGGGAGGGGTACAATGAGCAGTTCTTC. This rearrangement joins TRBV6-4 to TRBJ2-1, with 8 bases fitting TRBD2. The CDR3 is 15 residues long. Germline V CDR1 and CDR2: MRHNA, SNTAGT. V was pared by 1 base and J by 4 bases, with 3 bases of the junction left unmatched.

V gene TRBV1 combines with J gene TRBJ2-1; the table gives TRBD1 as D, unverified against the DNA. TRBV1 is a listed pseudogene. The CDR3 covers 17 residues. The CDR3, as DNA: TGCACCAGCAGCCAGGGACAGGGAGTATACGCCTACAATGAGCAGTTCTTC. Its protein product is CTSSQGQGVYAYNEQFF.

The rearrangement links TRBV7-3 to TRBJ1-6; D is perhaps TRBD1 (5 bases). This CDR3 has 15 residues. The germline V gene encodes CDR1 SGHTA and CDR2 FQGTGA. Trimming cost V 1 base and J 10 bases, with 14 bases left between them. In DNA, the CDR3 is TGTGCCAGCAGCTTAAGTGGGGGGGGTAGATCACCCCTCCACTTT. Its protein product is CASSLSGGGRSPLHF.

J is TRBJ2-3 and V is TRBV18, with 11 nucleotides matching TRBD2. CDR1 and CDR2 from the germline V gene are KGHSH and LQKENI. The CDR3 contains 17 residues. Trimming took 3 bases from V and 1 from J; bases not matched to a gene: 6. The CDR3 bases are TGTGCCAGCTCACCCACCCCGACTAGCGGGGGCACAGATACGCAGTATTTT. It encodes CASSPTPTSGGTDTQYF.

This chain connects TRBV12-3 or TRBV12-4 to TRBJ2-2, with 7 positions matching TRBD1. This CDR3 has 13 amino acids. Losses at the gene ends were 6 bases for V and 5 bases for J; bases not matched to a gene: 3. This CDR3 reads CASSLQGTGELFF. As DNA, the CDR3 is TGTGCCAGCAGCCTACAGGGGACCGGGGAGCTGTTTTTT.

The chain has TRBV2 and TRBJ2-4; no clear D. Deletions cut 2 bases from V and 1 base from J, with 6 bases between. Per the germline V gene, CDR1 is SNHLY and CDR2 is FYNNEI. The CDR3 consists of 14 residues. The CDR3 sequence: CASSETGAKNIQYF. The DNA for the CDR3 is TGTGCCAGCAGTGAAACGGGTGCCAAAAACATTCAGTACTTC.

This clone showed up just once. The genes are TRBV6-5 and TRBJ1-5; tentative D call: TRBD1 (5 bases). This CDR3 has 14 amino acids. Trimming shortened V by 5 bases and J by 1 base, and 9 bases separated the two germline ends. The V gene's germline CDR1 is MNHEY and CDR2 SVGAGI. CDR3 sequence (DNA): TGTGCCAGCAGTCGGGGGGGAAGCAATCAGCCCCAGCATTTT. Translating gives CASSRGGSNQPQHF.

The chain employs TRBV5-1 and TRBJ1-1; D gene ambiguous. The CDR3 is 12 amino acids. Looked up from germline, CDR1 is SGHRS and CDR2 is YFSETQ. Trimming removed 3 bases from V and 3 bases from J, with 6 bases in between. Here the CDR3 reads CASSSEHTEAFF. CDR3 coding DNA: TGCGCCAGCAGCTCTGAGCACACTGAAGCTTTCTTT.

The sample holds a few counts of this clone. The chain employs TRBV5-1 and TRBJ1-1, with no clear D. Germline V lookup: CDR1 SGHRS, CDR2 YFSETQ. Trimming left V 1 base short and J 4 bases short, with 11 bases between. The CDR3 is made up of 14 amino acids. Here the CDR3 DNA reads TGCGCCAGCAGCTTGCCGGGGAAGGGCACTGAAGCTTTCTTT. Translated, it gives CASSLPGKGTEAFF.

V is TRBV5-6 and J is TRBJ1-6; 7 bases are shared with TRBD1. V lost 7 bases and J lost 7; bases outside the gene matches: 11. The CDR3 is 15 residues long. Germline CDR1 SGHDT, CDR2 YYEEEE. The CDR3 coding sequence is TGTGCCAGCCATGATTGGGGCAGGGGGAATTCACCCCTCCACTTT. Translated: CASHDWGRGNSPLHF.

The chain uses TRBV27 and TRBJ2-7; D gene unclear. The CDR3 is 13 amino acids. V lost 0 bases and J 3 bases, leaving 6 bases between the germline ends. Looked up from germline, CDR1 is MNHEY and CDR2 is SMNVEV (reference sequence). CDR3 residues: CASSLSGSYEQYF. As DNA, the CDR3 is TGTGCCAGCAGTTTATCGGGCAGCTACGAGCAGTACTTC.

This clone is a singleton in its sample. This sequence joins TRBV15 and TRBJ2-1; 7 bases agree with TRBD2. Germline V CDR1 and CDR2: LNHNV, YYDKDF (reference sequence). V dropped 4 bases and J dropped 5; count of bases not matched to a gene: 8. This CDR3 has 15 residues. The CDR3, as DNA: TGTGCCACCAGCATCGACCGGGACTACCACAATGAGCAGTTCTTC. Its protein is CATSIDRDYHNEQFF.

The chain joins TRBV2 to TRBJ2-1; 8 nucleotides match TRBD1. Germline-derived CDR1 and CDR2 are SNHLY and FYNNEI. The J segment lost 6 bases and the V segment lost 6 bases, leaving 4 bases of the junction unmatched. The CDR3 runs 13 residues. CDR3 sequence (DNA): TGTGCCAGCAGGGCCACAGGGGGCAATGAGCAGTTCTTC. As protein: CASRATGGNEQFF.